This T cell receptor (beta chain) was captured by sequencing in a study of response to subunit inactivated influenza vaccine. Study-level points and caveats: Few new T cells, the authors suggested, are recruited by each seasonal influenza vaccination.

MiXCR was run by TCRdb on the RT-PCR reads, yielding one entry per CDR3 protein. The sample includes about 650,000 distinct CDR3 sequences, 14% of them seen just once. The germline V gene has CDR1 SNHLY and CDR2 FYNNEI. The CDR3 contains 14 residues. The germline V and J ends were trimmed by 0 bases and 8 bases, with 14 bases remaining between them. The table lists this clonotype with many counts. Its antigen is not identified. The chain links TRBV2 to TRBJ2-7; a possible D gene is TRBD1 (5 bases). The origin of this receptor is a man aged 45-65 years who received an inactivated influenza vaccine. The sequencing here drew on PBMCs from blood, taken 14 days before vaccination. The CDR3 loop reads CASSEALQGQKQYF. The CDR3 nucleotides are TGTGCCAGCAGTGAAGCGCTTCAGGGCCAAAAGCAGTACTTC.